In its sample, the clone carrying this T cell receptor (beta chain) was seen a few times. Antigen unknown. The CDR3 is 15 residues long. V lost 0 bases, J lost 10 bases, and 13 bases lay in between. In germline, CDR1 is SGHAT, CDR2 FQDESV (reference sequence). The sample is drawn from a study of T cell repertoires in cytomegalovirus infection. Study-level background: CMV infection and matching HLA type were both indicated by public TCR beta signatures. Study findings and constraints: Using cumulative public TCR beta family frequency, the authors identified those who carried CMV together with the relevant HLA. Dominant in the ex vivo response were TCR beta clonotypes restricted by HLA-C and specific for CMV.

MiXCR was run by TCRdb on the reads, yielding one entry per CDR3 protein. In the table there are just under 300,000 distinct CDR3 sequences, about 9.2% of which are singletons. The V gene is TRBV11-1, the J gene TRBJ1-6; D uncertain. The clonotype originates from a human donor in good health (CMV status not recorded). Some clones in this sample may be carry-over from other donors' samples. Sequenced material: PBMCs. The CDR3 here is CASSLAAGEGSPLHF. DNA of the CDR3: TGTGCCAGCAGCTTAGCAGCCGGTGAGGGATCACCCCTCCACTTT.